Included here is one TCR beta chain sequence, with context. Every sample had a minimum of 6 million PBMCs isolated. This CDR3 spans 15 amino acids. CDR1 and CDR2 (germline): DFQATT, SNEGSKA (reference sequence). Trimming pared 0 bases from V and 13 bases from J, leaving 19 bases between. This sample was included in a study of blood T cells in healthy people across ages. Study-wide context: Researchers report that template switching captured about one barcoded beta molecule per two T cells.

Next came a second PCR, run for about 7 to 12 cycles, which used a sample-barcoded 5' primer along with a J-beta primer mix. MiXCR, run by TCRdb on the 5' RACE reads, gives a single entry per CDR3 protein. Of some 1.6 million distinct CDR3 sequences in the sample, about 31% were seen once. The chain employs TRBV20-1 and TRBJ1-6, with TRBD1 as a possible D gene (5 bases). The receptor was derived from a woman in her 30s in good health. The specimen was blood. The CDR3 coding sequence is TGCAGTGCTAGAGAGGCGGGGACTCTAATCGGGCCCCTCCACTTT. Protein product: CSAREAGTLIGPLHF.